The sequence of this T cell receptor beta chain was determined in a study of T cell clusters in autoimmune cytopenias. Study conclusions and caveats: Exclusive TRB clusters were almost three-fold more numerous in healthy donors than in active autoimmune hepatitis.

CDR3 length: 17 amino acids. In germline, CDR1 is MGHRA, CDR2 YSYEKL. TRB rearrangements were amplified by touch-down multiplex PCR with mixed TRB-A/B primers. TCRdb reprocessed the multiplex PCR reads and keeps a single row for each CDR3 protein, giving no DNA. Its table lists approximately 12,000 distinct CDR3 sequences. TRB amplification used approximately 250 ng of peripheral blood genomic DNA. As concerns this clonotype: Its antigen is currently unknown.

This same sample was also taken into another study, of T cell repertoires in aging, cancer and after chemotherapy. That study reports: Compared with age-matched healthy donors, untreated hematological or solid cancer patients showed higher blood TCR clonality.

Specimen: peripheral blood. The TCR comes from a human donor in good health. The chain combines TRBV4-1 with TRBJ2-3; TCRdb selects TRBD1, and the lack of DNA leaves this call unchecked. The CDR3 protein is CASSQDPPMRGPDTQYF.